A single sample is the source of the 5 T cell receptor beta chains below, sequenced in a study of T cell responses to AZD1222 COVID-19 vaccine. The protocol was immunoSEQ multiplex PCR, while the TCRdb copy is restricted to in-frame clones and leaves out a portion. The sample has around 200,000 clones; 94% are singletons. The sample was peripheral blood, taken 28 days after the second AZD1222 dose. The receptors here all came from an adult who received the AZD1222 COVID-19 vaccine.

This chain uses TRBV7-9 with TRBJ2-1; D gene ambiguous. Trimming pared 1 base from V and 8 bases from J, leaving 6 bases between. CDR3 length equals 12 residues. The germline V gene encodes CDR1 SEHNR and CDR2 FQNEAQ (reference sequence). This CDR3 is CASSLEIDEQFF. The CDR3 DNA reads TGTGCCAGCAGCTTAGAAATCGATGAGCAGTTCTTC.

This chain joins TRBV20-1 and TRBJ1-2, with D perhaps TRBD1 (5 bases). The V end lost 6 bases, the J end lost 5 bases, and 7 bases lay between the germline ends. The V gene's germline CDR1 is DFQATT and CDR2 SNEGSKA (reference sequence). This CDR3 spans 10 amino acids. The CDR3 bases are TGCAGTGCGGGACCATATGGCTACACCTTC. Translated: CSAGPYGYTF.

V and J are TRBV5-6 and TRBJ1-2; unclear D gene. The CDR3 covers 13 residues. Germline V lookup: CDR1 SGHDT, CDR2 YYEEEE. V was cut by 4 bases and J by 2 bases, with 9 bases left in between. The CDR3 DNA reads TGTGCCAGCAGCCGGGAGCCAAACTATGGCTACACCTTC. This sequence encodes CASSREPNYGYTF. Complete variable domain (other parts from reference TRBV5-6 and TRBJ1-2): DAGVTQSPTHLIKTRGQQVTLRCSPKSGHDTVSWYQQALGQGPQFIFQYYEEEERQRGNFPDRFSGHQFPNYSSELNVNALLLGDSALYLCASSREPNYGYTFGSGTRLTVV.

The chain carries TRBV7-9 and TRBJ1-5; possibly TRBD1 for D (6 bases). V was shortened by 5 bases and J by 11 bases, with 16 bases between the two germline ends. The CDR3 length is 13 residues. CDR1 and CDR2 (germline): SEHNR, FQNEAQ (reference sequence). CDR3 region: CASSHPGQVAQHF. The CDR3 DNA sequence: TGTGCCAGCAGCCACCCGGGACAAGTAGCCCAGCATTTT.

The gene calls are TRBV27 and TRBJ1-1; no clear D. Germline V lookup: CDR1 MNHEY, CDR2 SMNVEV (reference sequence). V lost 5 bases to trimming and J lost 5 bases, with 15 bases between them. The CDR3 is made up of 14 amino acids. CDR3 sequence (DNA): TGTGCCAGCAGTCCCTCCGGACCTGAGACTGAAGCTTTCTTT. Amino acid sequence: CASSPSGPETEAFF.